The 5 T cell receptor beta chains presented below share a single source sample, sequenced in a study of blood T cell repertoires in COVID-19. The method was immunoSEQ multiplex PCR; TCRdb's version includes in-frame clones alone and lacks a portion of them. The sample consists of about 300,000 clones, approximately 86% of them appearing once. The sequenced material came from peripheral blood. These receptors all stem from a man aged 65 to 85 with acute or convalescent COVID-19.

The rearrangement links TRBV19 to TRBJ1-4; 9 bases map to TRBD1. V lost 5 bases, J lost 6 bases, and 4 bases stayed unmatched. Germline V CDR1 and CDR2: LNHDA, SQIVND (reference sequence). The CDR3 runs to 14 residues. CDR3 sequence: CASSSGTGYEKLFF. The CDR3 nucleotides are TGTGCCAGTAGTTCGGGGACAGGGTATGAAAAACTGTTTTTT.

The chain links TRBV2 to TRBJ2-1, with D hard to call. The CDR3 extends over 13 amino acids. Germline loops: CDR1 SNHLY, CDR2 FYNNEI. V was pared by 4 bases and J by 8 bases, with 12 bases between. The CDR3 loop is CASSVARIDEQFF. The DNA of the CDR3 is TGTGCCAGCAGTGTAGCCAGAATCGATGAGCAGTTCTTC.

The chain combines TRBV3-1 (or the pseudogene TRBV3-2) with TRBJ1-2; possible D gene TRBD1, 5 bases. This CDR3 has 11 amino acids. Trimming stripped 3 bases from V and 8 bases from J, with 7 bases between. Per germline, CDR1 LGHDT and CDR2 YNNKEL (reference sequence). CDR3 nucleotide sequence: TGTGCCAGCAGCCATGCAGGGGGCTACACCTTC. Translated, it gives CASSHAGGYTF.

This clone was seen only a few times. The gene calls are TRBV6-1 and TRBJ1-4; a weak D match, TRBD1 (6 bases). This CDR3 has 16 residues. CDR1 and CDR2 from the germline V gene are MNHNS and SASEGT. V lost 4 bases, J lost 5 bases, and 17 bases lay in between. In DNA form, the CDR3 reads TGTGCCAGCAGTGCATGGGGAGGGGGTGGGAATGAAAAACTGTTTTTT. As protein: CASSAWGGGGNEKLFF.

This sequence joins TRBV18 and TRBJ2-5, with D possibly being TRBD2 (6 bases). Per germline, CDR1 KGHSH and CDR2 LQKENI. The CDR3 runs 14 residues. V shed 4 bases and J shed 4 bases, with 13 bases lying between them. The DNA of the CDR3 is TGTGCCAGCTCACGGGACTCTTCCCCAGAGACCCAGTACTTC. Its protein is CASSRDSSPETQYF.